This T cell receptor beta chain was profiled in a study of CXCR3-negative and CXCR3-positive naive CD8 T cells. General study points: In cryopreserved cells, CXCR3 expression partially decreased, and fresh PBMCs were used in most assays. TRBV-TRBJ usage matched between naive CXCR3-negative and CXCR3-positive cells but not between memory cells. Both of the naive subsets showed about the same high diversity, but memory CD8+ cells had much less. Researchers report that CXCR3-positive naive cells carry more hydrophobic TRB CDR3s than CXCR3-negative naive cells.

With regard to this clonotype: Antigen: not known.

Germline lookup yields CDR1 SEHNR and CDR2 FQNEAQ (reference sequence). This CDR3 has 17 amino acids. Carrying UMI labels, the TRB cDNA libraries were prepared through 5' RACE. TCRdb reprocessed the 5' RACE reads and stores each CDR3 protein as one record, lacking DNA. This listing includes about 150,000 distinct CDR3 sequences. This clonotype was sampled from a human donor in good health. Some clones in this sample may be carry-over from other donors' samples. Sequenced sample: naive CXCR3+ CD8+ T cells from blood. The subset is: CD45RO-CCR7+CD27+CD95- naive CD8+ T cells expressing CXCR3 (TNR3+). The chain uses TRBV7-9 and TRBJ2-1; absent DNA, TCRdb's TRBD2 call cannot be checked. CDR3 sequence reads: CASSLYLWTSADNEQFF. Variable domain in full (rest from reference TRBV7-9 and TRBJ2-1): DTGVSQNPRHKITKRGQNVTFRCDPISEHNRLYWYRQTLGQGPEFLTYFQNEAQLEKSRLLSDRFSAERPKGSFSTLEIQRTEQGDSAMYLCASSLYLWTSADNEQFFGPGTRLTVL.